The rows below give T cell receptor beta chains drawn from one sample of a study of blood T cell repertoires in COVID-19. The assay was immunoSEQ multiplex PCR, and TCRdb's table has in-frame clones only and misses some. This table holds 15,000 or so clones, around nine tenths found once. The sample comprised peripheral blood. These receptors all come from a human donor in a cohort sampled during active COVID-19. Each CDR3 is given with its conserved first and last residue. The D gene is left open where the match is weak. Size is omitted from some rows. Given values are once, few, many or a class for expanded clones.

. | TRBJ2-7 | . | TRBV12-3/TRBV12-4 | CASRLSLYEQYF | TGTGCCAGCAGGCTATCTCTCTACGAGCAGTACTTC
. | TRBJ1-1 | . | TRBV29-1 | CSVRRVTNTEAFF | TGCAGCGTTCGCAGGGTTACGAACACTGAAGCTTTCTTT
. | TRBJ2-5 | . | TRBV5-4 | CASSLTGEGQETQYF | TGTGCCAGCAGCTTGACGGGAGAGGGTCAAGAGACCCAGTACTTC
TRBD1 | TRBJ2-1 | . | TRBV29-1 | CSEGTGGYNEQFF | TGCAGCGAAGGGACAGGGGGGTACAATGAGCAGTTCTTC
. | TRBJ1-1 | . | TRBV28 | CASRSRGNMNTEAFF | TGTGCCAGCAGATCCAGGGGAAACATGAACACTGAAGCTTTCTTT
TRBD1 | TRBJ2-7 | . | TRBV11-2 | CASSKPGTASYEQYF | TGTGCCAGCAGTAAACCCGGGACAGCGTCCTACGAGCAGTACTTC
TRBD2 | TRBJ2-4 | once | TRBV5-8 | CASSLRPSGSSKNIQYF | TGTGCCAGCAGCTTGAGGCCTAGCGGGAGTTCCAAAAACATTCAGTACTTC
. | TRBJ2-5 | . | TRBV28 | CASSLEGAGSQETQYF | TGTGCCAGCAGTTTAGAAGGGGCGGGGTCGCAAGAGACCCAGTACTTC
. | TRBJ1-3 | . | TRBV7-6 | CASAGGLRNTIYF | TGTGCCAGCGCTGGGGGCCTTAGAAACACCATATATTTT
. | TRBJ2-1 | . | TRBV24-1 | CATSDWGVRSEQFF | TGTGCCACCAGTGATTGGGGGGTTCGGAGTGAGCAGTTCTTC
TRBD2 | TRBJ2-2 | . | TRBV2 | CASKISGAGELFF | TGTGCCAGCAAAATTAGCGGGGCCGGGGAGCTGTTTTTT
. | TRBJ2-1 | . | TRBV7-9 | CASRGGTPQFF | TGTGCCAGCAGGGGCGGGACTCCGCAGTTCTTC
TRBD2 | TRBJ2-5 | . | TRBV4-1 | CASSQRLAGSQETQYF | TGCGCCAGCAGCCAGAGACTAGCGGGGTCCCAAGAGACCCAGTACTTC
TRBD2 | TRBJ2-7 | . | TRBV3-1/TRBV3-2 | CASSQGSGGGRHEQYF | TGTGCCAGCAGCCAAGGCTCGGGGGGGGGCCGCCACGAGCAGTACTTC
. | TRBJ2-6 | . | TRBV5-4 | CASSLYHVLTF | TGTGCCAGCAGCTTGTATCACGTCCTGACTTTC
. | TRBJ2-3 | . | TRBV5-5 | CASSLNDGRGAPFQYF | TGTGCCAGCAGCTTGAACGATGGCCGTGGGGCTCCTTTTCAGTATTTT
. | TRBJ1-4 | . | TRBV6-4 | CATLWTVANRATNEKLFF | TGTGCCACTCTATGGACAGTGGCGAACCGGGCAACTAATGAAAAACTGTTTTTT
. | TRBJ1-5 | . | TRBV6-2/TRBV6-3 | CASSYSTGLRGQPQHF | TGTGCCAGCAGTTACTCGACGGGGTTACGGGGTCAGCCCCAACATTTT
. | TRBJ2-7 | few | TRBV13 | CASSLVYRPYEQYF | TGTGCCAGCAGCTTAGTTTACAGACCCTACGAGCAGTACTTC
. | TRBJ1-1 | . | TRBV5-4 | CASSVDRNTEAFF | TGTGCCAGCAGCGTTGACAGGAACACTGAAGCTTTCTTT
. | TRBJ2-7 | . | TRBV10-1 | CASSERDWFSYEQYF | TGCGCCAGCAGTGAGAGGGACTGGTTCTCCTACGAGCAGTACTTC
TRBD2 | TRBJ2-2 | . | TRBV15 | CATSRSWTSGSAGELFF | TGTGCCACCAGCAGATCTTGGACTAGCGGGAGTGCCGGGGAGCTGTTTTTT
TRBD2 | TRBJ2-3 | . | TRBV9 | CASSARTSGSGEQYF | TGTGCCAGCAGCGCCAGGACTAGCGGGAGTGGTGAGCAGTATTTT
TRBD1 | TRBJ2-3 | . | TRBV9 | CASSVGQGANTQYF | TGTGCCAGCAGCGTCGGACAGGGGGCAAATACGCAGTATTTT
. | TRBJ1-5 | . | TRBV4-3 | CASSHILSDQPQHF | TGCGCCAGCAGCCACATCCTGTCGGATCAGCCCCAGCATTTT
. | TRBJ1-6 | . | TRBV11-1 | CASSPRTAYNSPLHF | TGTGCCAGCAGCCCCAGGACAGCCTATAATTCACCCCTCCACTTT
TRBD1 | TRBJ2-3 | . | TRBV7-8 | CATKGGQGMTNPRYF | TGTGCCACCAAGGGAGGACAGGGAATGACGAATCCCCGGTATTTT
TRBD1 | TRBJ2-7 | . | TRBV9 | CASSLGQGVPYEQYF | TGTGCCAGCAGCCTGGGACAGGGAGTCCCCTACGAGCAGTACTTC
TRBD2 | TRBJ2-5 | . | TRBV2 | CASSEEVAGGQETQYF | TGTGCCAGCAGTGAAGAAGTAGCGGGGGGGCAAGAGACCCAGTACTTC
. | TRBJ1-1 | . | TRBV7-2 | CASSFWRVTEAFF | TGTGCCAGCAGCTTTTGGAGGGTAACTGAAGCTTTCTTT
TRBD1 | TRBJ2-1 | . | TRBV5-1 | CASSLEEQGGNEQFF | TGCGCCAGCAGCTTGGAGGAACAGGGGGGAAATGAGCAGTTCTTC
. | TRBJ2-3 | . | TRBV9 | CASSVYELAAGTDTQYF | TGTGCCAGCAGCGTCTATGAATTGGCGGCTGGCACAGATACGCAGTATTTT
. | TRBJ2-1 | . | TRBV11-3 | CASSDYFPPRGSGSYNEQFF | TGTGCCAGCAGCGATTATTTCCCCCCACGGGGGAGCGGATCCTACAATGAGCAGTTCTTC
TRBD1 | TRBJ2-7 | . | TRBV9 | CASSATGGLGEQYF | TGTGCCAGCAGCGCGACAGGGGGTTTAGGCGAGCAGTACTTC
. | TRBJ2-7 | . | TRBV19 | CASSIARSTYEQYF | TGTGCCAGTAGTATAGCCAGGTCGACCTACGAGCAGTACTTC
. | TRBJ2-5 | . | TRBV6-5 | CASRPGSNRETQYF | TGTGCCAGCAGGCCGGGATCGAATCGGGAGACCCAGTACTTC
. | TRBJ1-6 | . | TRBV12-3/TRBV12-4 | CASSLPRSPLHF | TGTGCCAGCAGTTTACCCCGTTCACCCCTCCACTTT
TRBD2 | TRBJ2-1 | . | TRBV7-3 | CASSRGWLAGPVRSSYNEQFF | TGTGCCAGCAGCCGGGGGTGGCTAGCGGGACCGGTCAGAAGCTCCTACAATGAGCAGTTCTTC
TRBD2 | TRBJ2-7 | large | TRBV27 | CASNPSGDPYEQYF | TGTGCCAGCAACCCGAGCGGGGACCCCTACGAGCAGTACTTC
. | TRBJ2-1 | . | TRBV27 | CASSTLANEQFF | TGTGCCAGCAGTACTCTAGCGAATGAGCAGTTCTTC
TRBD2 | TRBJ2-1 | once | TRBV5-1 | CASSPPGLAGGYHEQFF | TGCGCCAGCAGCCCACCGGGACTAGCGGGAGGGTACCATGAGCAGTTCTTC
TRBD2 | TRBJ2-7 | . | TRBV7-9 | CASSLGGGASYEQYF | TGTGCCAGCAGCTTAGGCGGGGGGGCCTCCTACGAGCAGTACTTC
. | TRBJ2-7 | . | TRBV3-1/TRBV3-2 | CASSGGLRGDEQYF | TGTGCCAGCAGCGGGGGACTTCGCGGGGACGAGCAGTACTTC